These T cell receptor beta chains were read from a single sample in a study of T cells after yellow fever vaccination. TCRdb used MiXCR to reprocess the 5' RACE reads, holding one entry per CDR3 protein. The table lists 250,000 or so distinct CDR3 sequences, 3.6% of them singletons, with under 20% in the top ten. This material consisted of PBMCs, taken 15 days after the yellow fever booster vaccination. Receptors were obtained from a man between 18 and 29 years old who received the YFV17D yellow fever vaccine. The CDR3 runs from the conserved cysteine through the conserved F or W. A clone size is listed for some rows: how often the clone was seen (once, few, many), or a class if it is expanded.

v_call	clone_size	j_call	cdr3_aa
TRBV6-5	many	TRBJ2-5	CASSYTGLAGPQTQYF
TRBV5-1	many	TRBJ1-1	CASSRDFNTEAFF
TRBV18	.	TRBJ2-5	CASSPRRAETQYF
TRBV7-2	many	TRBJ2-2	CASSPGTFTGELFF
TRBV15	many	TRBJ2-2	CATSLRRWQPNTGELFF
TRBV5-1	many	TRBJ2-3	CASNGGGPHTDTQYF
TRBV20-1	many	TRBJ1-5	CSAPRRGRNQPQHF
TRBV25-1	many	TRBJ1-4	CASSVSGAGEKLFF
TRBV5-4	.	TRBJ2-3	CASSLRIAGSTDTQYF
TRBV5-5	many	TRBJ1-2	CASSWEDRLDYGYTF
TRBV18	many	TRBJ1-4	CASSPLNPQGGEKLFF
TRBV5-1	many	TRBJ2-2	CASSLRATENTGELFF
TRBV7-6	many	TRBJ1-2	CASSLYPQSTDYGYTF
TRBV19	many	TRBJ1-5	CASSDGVRQPQHF
TRBV11-2	many	TRBJ2-3	CASSLAVVVGTGTQYF
TRBV30	many	TRBJ2-4	CAWSTSAGIQYF
TRBV18	many	TRBJ2-1	CASSIQGNGNEQFF
TRBV6-6	many	TRBJ1-1	CASNNLSGVRRTEAFF
TRBV7-9	few	TRBJ2-2	CASSSGGVVHTGELFF
TRBV5-6	many	TRBJ2-1	CASSLFTSSYNEQFF
TRBV6-6	many	TRBJ2-1	CASSYSRAGGNEQFF
TRBV7-3	many	TRBJ2-5	CASSLTPRVGGETQYF
TRBV6-5	many	TRBJ1-3	CASSSIGTGGYTIYF
TRBV20-1	few	TRBJ2-5	CSARYGGAQETQYF
TRBV7-2	many	TRBJ2-1	CASSLALGQVGIFF
TRBV10-3	many	TRBJ1-5	CAIRRETGGNQPQHF
TRBV5-6	.	TRBJ2-3	CASSFVVDGDTDTQYF
TRBV20-1	many	TRBJ2-2	CSASMGGPSGELFF
TRBV12-3/TRBV12-4	many	TRBJ1-3	CASSLKVLGISGNTIYF
TRBV4-2	many	TRBJ2-3	CASSRFPGTDTQYF
TRBV20-1	many	TRBJ2-7	CSARSAGGNSYEQYF
TRBV15	many	TRBJ1-2	CATSRDQGHGYTF
TRBV6-2/TRBV6-3	many	TRBJ2-1	CASTFSPGQLAF
TRBV7-2	many	TRBJ1-3	CASSPSTGGGNTIYF